This T cell receptor (beta chain) appears in the sequencing data of a study of Ad26.COV2.S vaccination and SARS-CoV-2 variants. Whole-study results and caveats: Total T cell responses, in the TCR breadth and depth analyses, may have been underestimated. Spike-specific responses of CD8+ and CD4+ T cells were reported to display substantial breadth after vaccination.

A note on this clone: Antigen unknown.

Trimming removed 1 base at V and 5 bases at J, with 6 bases between. The CDR3 has 13 residues. Germline V gene lookup returns CDR1 KGHSH and CDR2 LQKENI. Only in-frame clones appear in the TCRdb table, and some are missing; sequencing was by immunoSEQ multiplex PCR. This table has just over 350,000 clones, approximately 90% appearing once. Sequenced material: peripheral blood, taken after recovery from COVID-19. The TCR sequence derives from a human donor who had recovered from COVID-19. This chain connects TRBV18 to TRBJ1-3; no clear D gene. The CDR3 sequence: CASSPQPRNTIYF. CDR3 DNA: TGTGCCAGCTCACCACAACCCAGAAACACCATATATTTT.